One and the same sample provided the 32 T cell receptor beta chains below, sequenced in a study of blood T cell repertoires in COVID-19. Assay used: immunoSEQ multiplex PCR; TCRdb lists only in-frame clones, some missing. The sample has 250,000 or so clones; around 83% are singletons. Specimen: peripheral blood. Every receptor here comes from a woman aged 18-35 years with acute or convalescent COVID-19.

The count of this clone is one. The chain links TRBV3-1 (or the pseudogene TRBV3-2) to TRBJ1-2, with TRBD1 as a possible D gene (6 bases). The CDR3 has 11 amino acids. Germline V lookup: CDR1 LGHDT, CDR2 YNNKEL (reference sequence). With 0 bases removed from V and 14 bases from J, the gap between germline ends came to 10 bases. The CDR3 DNA reads TGTGCCAGCAGCCAAGAGAGGGGGAAGACCTTC. Translating it yields CASSQERGKTF.

The CDR3 DNA reads TGTTCTAGCGGGAACACCGGGGAGCTGTTTTTT. It is translated as CSSGNTGELFF. V and J are TRBV12-3 or TRBV12-4 and TRBJ2-2, with 7 bases aligning to TRBD2. The CDR3 consists of 11 residues.

The J gene is TRBJ2-1, the V gene TRBV5-1; 12 bases are a match to TRBD2. J lost 9 bases, V lost 0 bases, and 10 bases had no gene match. This CDR3 has 17 amino acids. The germline V gene encodes CDR1 SGHRS and CDR2 YFSETQ. As DNA, the CDR3 is TGCGCCAGCAGCTTGGCCAACCTAGCGGGAGGGTCGAGTGAGCAGTTCTTC. Amino acids: CASSLANLAGGSSEQFF.

This clone was counted between two and nine times. The rearrangement links TRBV7-2 to TRBJ2-7; weak D call: TRBD2 (5 bases). Between the trimmed V and J ends, which lost 5 bases and 3 bases, there was a span of 11 bases. The CDR3 spans 13 residues. The germline V gene encodes CDR1 SGHTA and CDR2 FQGNSA. CDR3 coding DNA: TGTGCCAGCAGCGGCACCGGGGTCTACGAGCAGTACTTC. Encoded protein: CASSGTGVYEQYF.

V gene TRBV5-6 combines with J gene TRBJ2-5; 8 bases agree with TRBD1. V trimming: 1 base; J trimming: 1 base; junction bases outside the gene matches: 6. Per germline, CDR1 SGHDT and CDR2 YYEEEE. The CDR3 has 16 amino acids. Here the CDR3 reads CASSLWTGSIQETQYF. The CDR3 DNA reads as TGTGCCAGCAGCTTGTGGACAGGGAGTATCCAAGAGACCCAGTACTTC.

The rearrangement links TRBV7-8 to TRBJ1-2; D might be TRBD1 (6 bases). The CDR3 is 17 amino acids. Germline-derived CDR1 and CDR2 are SGHVS and FQNEAQ. The V gene lost 1 base and the J gene lost 6 bases, with 21 bases spanning the gap. The DNA for the CDR3 is TGTGCCAGCAGCTTAGGGGTGAACAGGGAATTCACTGATGGCTACACCTTC. Protein sequence: CASSLGVNREFTDGYTF.

The rearrangement uses TRBV29-1 and TRBJ1-2, with D unclear. The CDR3 consists of 13 residues. Germline V CDR1 and CDR2: SQVTM, ANQGSEA. Trimming left V 2 bases short and J 2 bases short, with 9 bases between. The CDR3: CSVEILRNYGYTF. The CDR3 DNA follows: TGCAGCGTTGAAATCCTGCGGAACTATGGCTACACCTTC.

This rearrangement joins TRBV25-1 to TRBJ2-7; D is perhaps TRBD2 (5 bases). Looked up from germline, CDR1 is MGHDK and CDR2 is SYGVNS. Trimming shortened V by 4 bases and J by 4 bases, and 8 bases separated the two germline ends. The CDR3 is made up of 12 amino acids. CDR3 coding DNA: TGTGCCAGCAGTGCCGGGGAGTACGAGCAGTACTTC. It specifies CASSAGEYEQYF.

This clone occurred once. The J gene is TRBJ1-1, the V gene TRBV7-9, with TRBD1 matching over 7 bases. The ends lost 5 bases at V and 5 bases at J; junction bases unmatched: 2. Germline lookup yields CDR1 SEHNR and CDR2 FQNEAQ (reference sequence). This CDR3 is 12 amino acids long. The CDR3, as DNA: TGTGCCAGCAGCATACAGGGGACTGAAGCTTTCTTT. Amino acid sequence: CASSIQGTEAFF.

This chain uses TRBV25-1 with TRBJ1-1; no firm D call. The germline V gene has CDR1 MGHDK and CDR2 SYGVNS. This CDR3 has 13 amino acids. V dropped 4 bases and J dropped 4 bases, with 10 bases sitting between them. The CDR3 region is CASSGQSSTEAFF. The CDR3 region has the DNA TGTGCCAGCAGTGGGCAGTCAAGCACTGAAGCTTTCTTT.

This clone was seen a few times. V gene TRBV18 combines with J gene TRBJ1-2, with TRBD1 matching over 7 bases. From germline, CDR1 is KGHSH and CDR2 LQKENI. This CDR3 is built from 18 residues. Trimming took 0 bases from V and 3 from J; bases not matched to a gene: 13. The CDR3 region has the DNA TGTGCCAGCTCACCACCCGGGACAGTAACCCAAGACTACTATGGCTACACCTTC. The encoded protein is CASSPPGTVTQDYYGYTF.

This clone was counted a single time. This chain links TRBV14 with TRBJ2-1; TRBD1 is a possible D gene (7 bases). V lost 4 bases and J lost 4, with 14 bases in between. The CDR3 is 15 residues long. Germline V gene sequence: CDR1 SGHDN, CDR2 FVKESK. The CDR3 coding sequence is TGTGCCAGCAGCCCCCGTCAGGGGGGATACAATGAGCAGTTCTTC. Translating it yields CASSPRQGGYNEQFF.

In its sample, this clone was seen a few times. J is TRBJ2-3 and V is TRBV15; TRBD1 agrees at 7 bases. With 1 base clipped from V and 2 bases from J, the junction kept 15 bases outside the gene matches. This CDR3 is 19 amino acids long. The germline gives CDR1 LNHNV, CDR2 YYDKDF (reference sequence). The CDR3 loop reads CATSRVLGETGPHTDTQYF. For the CDR3, the DNA is TGTGCCACCAGCAGAGTTCTAGGGGAGACAGGGCCCCACACAGATACGCAGTATTTT.

The chain is built from TRBV19 and TRBJ1-2; the D is unclear. V was trimmed by 11 bases and J by 4 bases, leaving 17 bases between them. CDR1 is LNHDA, CDR2 SQIVND, per germline (reference sequence). This CDR3 is built from 13 residues. Written as DNA, the CDR3 is TGTGCCTGTACTTCCGGTCGCGGCTATGGCTACACCTTC. The encoded protein is CACTSGRGYGYTF.

V is TRBV6-2 or TRBV6-3 and J is TRBJ2-2; possible D gene TRBD2, 6 bases. The V gene's germline CDR1 is MNHEY and CDR2 SVGEGT. V lost 4 bases and J lost 5, with 17 bases in between. CDR3 size: 16 residues. The CDR3 is CASSFGRRRKTGELFF. The CDR3 coding sequence is TGTGCCAGCAGTTTCGGGAGAAGGAGAAAGACCGGGGAGCTGTTTTTT.

CDR3 sequence reads: CATSDLSGVDTQYF. The DNA of the CDR3 is TGTGCCACCAGTGATCTGTCCGGGGTCGATACGCAGTATTTT. V and J are TRBV24-1 and TRBJ2-3, with D perhaps TRBD2 (5 bases). V dropped 3 bases and J dropped 6 bases, with 12 bases sitting between them. Germline V lookup: CDR1 KGHDR, CDR2 SFDVKD. This CDR3 region has 14 residues.

V usage is TRBV13 and J usage is TRBJ2-1; 7 nucleotides align to TRBD2. The ends lost 1 base at V and 2 bases at J; junction bases unmatched: 17. Germline CDR1 and CDR2: PRHDT and FYEKMQ (reference sequence). CDR3 length: 20 amino acids. The CDR3 loop reads CASSLVPPFIGGGTYNEQFF. As DNA, the CDR3 is TGTGCCAGCAGCTTAGTTCCCCCCTTCATCGGCGGGGGTACCTACAATGAGCAGTTCTTC.

This clone came up a few times. V and J are TRBV28 and TRBJ1-6, with TRBD1 matching 10 bases. The V and J ends lost 5 bases and 5 bases, in that order; junction bases with no gene match: 0. Germline-derived CDR1 and CDR2 are MDHEN and SYDVKM. CDR3 size: 14 residues. CDR3 bases: TGTGCCAGCAGTGGGACAGGGGATAATTCACCCCTCCACTTT. Translation gives CASSGTGDNSPLHF.

The V and J genes are TRBV7-2 and TRBJ2-1; TRBD1 might be the D (5 bases). The CDR3 totals 14 residues. V lost 5 bases and J 4 bases, leaving 12 bases between the germline ends. Germline CDR1 SGHTA, CDR2 FQGNSA. The CDR3 protein is CASSPRAGYNEQFF. CDR3 coding DNA: TGTGCCAGCAGCCCTAGAGCAGGGTACAATGAGCAGTTCTTC.

V usage is TRBV29-1 and J usage is TRBJ2-1; D might be TRBD1 (5 bases). This CDR3 comprises 15 residues. Germline CDR1 SQVTM, CDR2 ANQGSEA. The V and J ends lost 4 bases and 0 bases respectively, with 13 bases between them. CDR3 in DNA: TGCAGCGTTGTAGGATCTGACAGCTCCTACAATGAGCAGTTCTTC. Its protein is CSVVGSDSSYNEQFF.

The chain recombines TRBV5-5 with TRBJ2-7; 12 bases are a match to TRBD2. This CDR3 spans 15 amino acids. From germline, CDR1 is SGHKS and CDR2 YYEKEE (reference sequence). Germline trimming cut 4 bases from V and 4 bases from J; bases unmatched to any gene: 6. The CDR3 DNA reads as TGTGCCAGCAGCCCGACTAGCGGGAGTGCGTACGAGCAGTACTTC. It codes for CASSPTSGSAYEQYF.

For the CDR3, the DNA is TGCGCCAGCAGCCAAGATCTACAGGGTGGCGGCACCGGGGAGCTGTTTTTT. Amino acids: CASSQDLQGGGTGELFF. The rearrangement links TRBV4-3 to TRBJ2-2, with a weak D call TRBD1 (6 bases). CDR3 length: 17 residues. The germline V gene has CDR1 LGHNA and CDR2 YSLEER. Trimming removed 0 bases from V and 4 bases from J, with 15 bases in between.

In DNA form, the CDR3 reads TGTGCCAGCAGCTTGACAGGGGAATACAATGAGCAGTTCTTC. It is translated as CASSLTGEYNEQFF. The genes are TRBV11-3 and TRBJ2-1, with 8 bases matching TRBD1. The germline CDR1 and CDR2 sequences are SGHNT and YENEEA. Trimming took 3 bases from V and 4 from J; bases not matched to a gene: 2. The CDR3 totals 14 residues.

V is TRBV28 and J is TRBJ1-4, with a possible D match to TRBD1 (6 bases). The V and J ends lost 6 bases and 4 bases respectively, with 12 bases between them. CDR3 length: 14 amino acids. The germline gives CDR1 MDHEN, CDR2 SYDVKM. The CDR3 nucleotides read TGTGCCAGCAGCTCCGGACAGTTTAATGAAAAACTGTTTTTT. The encoded protein is CASSSGQFNEKLFF.

The V gene is TRBV19, the J gene TRBJ2-1; TRBD2 agrees at 12 bases. The CDR3 has 18 residues. Losses at the gene ends were 5 bases for V and 0 bases for J; bases not matched to a gene: 8. CDR1 LNHDA and CDR2 SQIVND come from the germline V gene (reference sequence). CDR3 sequence (DNA): TGTGCCAGTAGTCCAAGGACTAGCGGGATTCACTCCTACAATGAGCAGTTCTTC. Translation: CASSPRTSGIHSYNEQFF.

The chain carries TRBV3-1 (or the pseudogene TRBV3-2) and TRBJ1-2; the D is unclear. CDR1 is LGHDT and CDR2 is YNNKEL in the germline V gene (reference sequence). V lost 1 base to trimming and J lost 5 bases, with 8 bases between them. This CDR3 contains 13 residues. The CDR3 DNA sequence: TGTGCCAGCAGCCAAGTAGCTGGGTATGGCTACACCTTC. This sequence encodes CASSQVAGYGYTF.

The V and J genes are TRBV6-1 and TRBJ1-1; D call uncertain. Germline V gene lookup returns CDR1 MNHNS and CDR2 SASEGT. V dropped 2 bases and J dropped 1 base, with 11 bases sitting between them. This CDR3 spans 15 amino acids. CDR3 in amino acids: CASSESGLSNTEAFF. The DNA of the CDR3 is TGTGCCAGCAGTGAAAGTGGACTGTCGAACACTGAAGCTTTCTTT.

V usage is TRBV6-5 and J usage is TRBJ2-7; D might be TRBD2 (5 bases). This CDR3 has 16 amino acids. Germline CDR1 reads MNHEY; CDR2 reads SVGAGI. V was trimmed by 0 bases and J by 1 base, leaving 13 bases between them. The DNA of the CDR3 is TGTGCCAGCAGTTACTCTTTGGGAGCGGAGTCCTACGAGCAGTACTTC. Its translation: CASSYSLGAESYEQYF.

The V call is TRBV10-2, the J call TRBJ2-7; TRBD2 is a possible D gene (5 bases). Germline V CDR1 and CDR2: WSHSY, SAAADI. V was clipped by 6 bases and J by 2 bases, with 11 bases between them. The CDR3 loop spans 13 amino acids. DNA of the CDR3: TGCGCCAGCAGGGCCAGCGGTCCCTACGAGCAGTACTTC. Translating it yields CASRASGPYEQYF.

This clone was recorded a few times. The V gene is TRBV29-1, the J gene TRBJ1-1; no firm D call. The CDR3 has 14 residues. Trimming stripped 6 bases from V and 0 bases from J, with 14 bases between. The V gene's germline CDR1 is SQVTM and CDR2 ANQGSEA. The CDR3 DNA is TGCAGCGTGGAGTTAGACGGCATGAACACTGAAGCTTTCTTT. Translated, it gives CSVELDGMNTEAFF.

The chain has TRBV6-4 and TRBJ1-2, with D perhaps matching TRBD1 (6 bases). The germline CDR1 and CDR2 sequences are MRHNA and SNTAGT. V gave up 1 base and J gave up 7 bases, with 10 bases separating them. The CDR3 runs 13 residues. As DNA, the CDR3 is TGTGCCAGCAGTGACTGGGGGACACCTGGCTACACCTTC. It specifies CASSDWGTPGYTF.

This rearrangement joins TRBV7-3 to TRBJ2-2; D is uncertain. CDR1 and CDR2 from the germline V gene are SGHTA and FQGTGA. The CDR3 is 14 amino acids. V was trimmed by 3 bases and J by 4 bases, leaving 9 bases between them. CDR3 sequence reads: CASSFHPVTGELFF. The CDR3 region has the DNA TGTGCCAGCAGCTTTCACCCGGTCACCGGGGAGCTGTTTTTT.